This entry lists 5 T cell receptor beta chains sequenced from one sample in a study of cytomegalovirus exposure and HLA in healthy donors. Both 60 Vbeta primers and 13 Jbeta primers went into the PCR. The repertoire was sequenced with immunoSEQ multiplex PCR; TCRdb's copy has only in-frame clones and lacks some. The sample carries around 100,000 clones, around three quarters recorded once. Specimen: PBMCs. Receptors were obtained from a man aged 25 to 40 in good health and CMV-seronegative.

The V and J genes are TRBV19 and TRBJ2-7, with 7 bases aligning to TRBD1. Looked up from germline, CDR1 is LNHDA and CDR2 is SQIVND (reference sequence). This CDR3 has 14 residues. The V segment lost 0 bases and the J segment 11 bases; nucleotides outside the gene matches: 10. Written as DNA, the CDR3 is TGTGCCAGTAGTATAGATCTCCCCGGGACAGTAAAGTACTTC. Amino acids: CASSIDLPGTVKYF.

The rearrangement links TRBV12-1 to TRBJ1-2; the D call TRBD1 from the table was never checked on the DNA. TRBV12-1 is a pseudogene segment. This CDR3 has 15 residues. The CDR3 bases are TGTGCCAGCAGCCAGCCGGGCAGGGCCGGCTATGGCTACACCTTC. Translated, it gives CASSQPGRAGYGYTF.

The V call is TRBV7-9, the J call TRBJ1-3; no firm D call. The CDR3 length is 16 residues. Germline V CDR1 and CDR2: SEHNR, FQNEAQ (reference sequence). V was trimmed by 2 bases and J by 1 base, leaving 12 bases between them. CDR3 DNA sequence: TGTGCCAGCAGCTTAATTCGGGGTTTGTCTGGAAACACCATATATTTT. As protein: CASSLIRGLSGNTIYF.

The chain links TRBV11-1 to TRBJ2-3; D ambiguous. CDR3 size: 13 residues. Germline V gene lookup returns CDR1 SGHAT and CDR2 FQDESV (reference sequence). With 4 bases removed from V and 3 bases from J, the gap between germline ends came to 8 bases. CDR3 nucleotides: TGTGCCAGCAGCTATCGGTTTACAGATACGCAGTATTTT. Protein: CASSYRFTDTQYF.

J is TRBJ1-3 and V is TRBV19; 7 positions match TRBD1. CDR1 is LNHDA, CDR2 SQIVND, per germline (reference sequence). The CDR3 totals 15 residues. With V trimmed by 3 bases and J by 2 bases, 4 bases remained unmatched. The chain's CDR3 is CASSMGQQTGNTIYF. In DNA, the CDR3 is TGTGCCAGTAGTATGGGACAGCAAACTGGAAACACCATATATTTT.